The 27 T cell receptor beta chains listed next were all sequenced from one sample in a study of blood T cell repertoires in COVID-19. Profiled with immunoSEQ multiplex PCR; TCRdb holds only in-frame clones, not every one. The repertoire consists of more than 90,000 clones, with around 80% occurring once and the leading ten covering 4.1%. Material: peripheral blood. The receptors come from a man in his sixties with acute or convalescent COVID-19.

J is TRBJ2-2 and V is TRBV2; TRBD2 agrees at 9 bases. Germline V gene data show CDR1 as SNHLY and CDR2 as FYNNEI. The junction had 5 bases not matched to a gene; V was cut back by 7 bases and J by 2 bases. CDR3 length: 15 residues. DNA for the CDR3: TGTGCCAGCAAAAAGCGGGGGGAAAACACCGGGGAGCTGTTTTTT. Its protein is CASKKRGENTGELFF.

The rearrangement links TRBV2 to TRBJ1-2, with 8 bases that match TRBD1. CDR3 length: 17 residues. CDR1 is SNHLY and CDR2 is FYNNEI in the germline V gene. Losses at the gene ends were 1 base for V and 1 base for J; bases not matched to a gene: 8. The CDR3 is CASSEEWDTGGNYGYTF. DNA of the CDR3: TGTGCCAGCAGTGAAGAATGGGATACAGGGGGTAACTATGGCTACACCTTC.

This chain joins TRBV28 and TRBJ1-6, with 8 bases fitting TRBD1. V was clipped by 7 bases and J by 9 bases; unmatched bases: 5. Germline V gene lookup returns CDR1 MDHEN and CDR2 SYDVKM. The CDR3 is made up of 13 amino acids. The CDR3 sequence is CASKRQGTSPLHF. CDR3 DNA sequence: TGTGCCAGCAAACGACAGGGGACTTCACCCCTCCACTTT.

V and J are TRBV11-2 and TRBJ1-3; TRBD1 matches 8 bases. J lost 0 bases, V lost 2 bases, and 9 bases had no gene match. Per the germline V gene, CDR1 is SGHAT and CDR2 is FQNNGV. The CDR3 length is 18 residues. In DNA, the CDR3 is TGTGCCAGCAGCTTATTCAGGGGGCTCCTAAGCTCTGGAAACACCATATATTTT. Amino acid sequence: CASSLFRGLLSSGNTIYF.

This clone was detected a few times. V and J are TRBV29-1 and TRBJ1-3; TRBD1 agrees at 8 bases. The CDR3 runs 14 residues. The ends lost 6 bases at V and 0 bases at J; junction bases unmatched: 4. Per the germline V gene, CDR1 is SQVTM and CDR2 is ANQGSEA. CDR3 bases: TGCAGCGTGCCAGGGGGCGGCTCTGGAAACACCATATATTTT. Translating gives CSVPGGGSGNTIYF.

The rearrangement links TRBV27 to TRBJ1-1, with 7 nucleotides matching TRBD1. The CDR3 totals 13 residues. V trimming: 2 bases; J trimming: 4 bases; junction bases outside the gene matches: 1. The V gene's germline CDR1 is MNHEY and CDR2 SMNVEV (reference sequence). This chain's CDR3 is CASSLKGATEAFF. CDR3 sequence (DNA): TGTGCCAGCAGTTTAAAGGGGGCCACTGAAGCTTTCTTT.

This clone appeared a few times. The J gene is TRBJ1-1, the V gene TRBV7-2; unclear D gene. V lost 1 base and J lost 2, with 8 bases in between. Germline V gene data show CDR1 as SGHTA and CDR2 as FQGNSA. The CDR3 has 14 residues. DNA of the CDR3: TGTGCCAGCAGCTTAGAAATAGATAACACTGAAGCTTTCTTT. It translates to CASSLEIDNTEAFF.

Concerning this clone itself: Other DNA sequences in the same sample also yield this CDR3. J is TRBJ1-5 and V is TRBV7-9; 7 bases match TRBD1. J lost 5 bases, V lost 5 bases, and 3 bases had no gene match. The CDR3 runs 13 residues. In germline, CDR1 is SEHNR, CDR2 FQNEAQ (reference sequence). The CDR3 sequence is CASSPTGDQPQHF. The CDR3 nucleotides read TGTGCCAGCAGCCCAACAGGGGATCAGCCCCAGCATTTT.

V gene TRBV5-6 combines with J gene TRBJ1-2; the match to TRBD1 covers 9 bases. Looked up from germline, CDR1 is SGHDT and CDR2 is YYEEEE. After removal of 0 bases from V and 8 bases from J, the junction contained 5 bases not matched to a gene. The CDR3 extends over 14 amino acids. The CDR3 DNA follows: TGTGCCAGCAGCTTGGACAGGGGGCAGAAGGGCTACACCTTC. Translation gives CASSLDRGQKGYTF.

As DNA, the CDR3 is TGTGCCAGTAATGGGCAGGGGGCCAGGGAGCAGTACTTC. This sequence encodes CASNGQGAREQYF. The gene calls are TRBV19 and TRBJ2-7; 8 bases map to TRBD1. From germline, CDR1 is LNHDA and CDR2 SQIVND (reference sequence). Trimming took 7 bases from V and 7 from J; bases not matched to a gene: 9. The CDR3 length is 13 residues.

The J gene is TRBJ2-7, the V gene TRBV6-2 or TRBV6-3; 7 bases match TRBD1. V shed 5 bases, J shed 5 bases, and the junction held 6 bases outside the gene matches. This CDR3 has 13 amino acids. CDR1 MNHEY and CDR2 SVGEGT come from the germline V gene. The CDR3 sequence: CASSRDSLDEQYV. In DNA form, the CDR3 reads TGTGCCAGCAGTCGGGACAGCTTGGACGAGCAGTACGTC.

This chain joins TRBV9 and TRBJ2-1, with a weak D call TRBD1 (5 bases). V was shortened by 4 bases and J by 7 bases, with 21 bases between the two germline ends. This CDR3 contains 16 residues. Germline assignment: CDR1 SGDLS and CDR2 YYNGEE. The CDR3 DNA is TGTGCCAGCAGCCCAAGCATTGGAAGGGGTACGAATGAGCAGTTCTTC. Its protein is CASSPSIGRGTNEQFF.

V gene TRBV6-2 or TRBV6-3 combines with J gene TRBJ2-6, with no clear D. CDR1 is MNHEY and CDR2 is SVGEGT in the germline V gene. Between the trimmed V and J ends, which lost 4 bases and 1 base, there was a span of 8 bases. This CDR3 has 15 residues. The CDR3: CASSFLLSGANVLTF. The CDR3 nucleotides read TGTGCCAGCAGTTTCCTCTTATCTGGGGCCAACGTCCTGACTTTC.

This clone appeared a few times. The gene calls are TRBV20-1 and TRBJ1-2, with no clear D. This CDR3 is built from 11 residues. V shed 1 base and J shed 11 bases, with 11 bases lying between them. CDR1 DFQATT and CDR2 SNEGSKA come from the germline V gene (reference sequence). CDR3 sequence (DNA): TGCAGTGCTAGAGTCCTCCAGGAATACACCTTC. It specifies CSARVLQEYTF.

The gene calls are TRBV19 and TRBJ2-3, with TRBD2 matching 7 bases. Per the germline V gene, CDR1 is LNHDA and CDR2 is SQIVND (reference sequence). The CDR3 sequence is 18 residues long. V shed 3 bases and J 0 bases; nucleotides not matched to a gene: 12. CDR3 amino acids: CASSIGGLHRSSTDTQYF. DNA of the CDR3: TGTGCCAGTAGTATCGGGGGACTACACCGTTCTAGCACAGATACGCAGTATTTT.

The chain couples TRBV2 to TRBJ1-3; D is possibly TRBD1 (5 bases). Between the trimmed V and J ends, which lost 4 bases and 4 bases, there was a span of 17 bases. The CDR3 consists of 16 residues. Germline CDR1 and CDR2: SNHLY and FYNNEI. The CDR3: CASSVLAGGPGNTIYF. CDR3 in DNA: TGTGCCAGCAGTGTACTCGCGGGGGGACCCGGAAACACCATATATTTT.

The chain couples TRBV5-1 to TRBJ2-3; 12 bases align to TRBD2. The CDR3 is 17 amino acids. Germline lookup yields CDR1 SGHRS and CDR2 YFSETQ. Trimming cost V 0 bases and J 3 bases; bases outside gene matches: 5. For the CDR3, the DNA is TGCGCCAGCAGCTTGGAGGCTAGCGGGGGGGGTACAGATACGCAGTATTTT. As protein: CASSLEASGGGTDTQYF.

This clone was counted a few times. The chain joins TRBV10-3 to TRBJ1-1; 9 bases agree with TRBD1. With V trimmed by 7 bases and J by 1 base, 4 bases remained unmatched. This CDR3 has 14 residues. Germline CDR1 reads ENHRY; CDR2 reads SYGVKD. CDR3: CAIMKQGANTEAFF. The CDR3 bases are TGTGCCATCATGAAACAGGGGGCGAACACTGAAGCTTTCTTT.

The V gene is TRBV11-3, the J gene TRBJ2-5; no firm D call. CDR1 and CDR2 from the germline V gene are SGHNT and YENEEA. The CDR3 is 14 residues long. The ends were cut back, 1 base at V and 2 bases at J, with 8 bases in the middle. The CDR3 DNA reads TGTGCCAGCAGCTTAGGCGGCAGACAAGAGACCCAGTACTTC. Translating gives CASSLGGRQETQYF.

The genes are TRBV11-3 and TRBJ2-5, with a weak D call TRBD1 (6 bases). Germline loops: CDR1 SGHNT, CDR2 YENEEA. The CDR3 contains 14 residues. V was clipped by 4 bases and J by 2 bases, with 11 bases between them. The CDR3 sequence is CASSSHRAQETQYF. Written as DNA, the CDR3 is TGTGCCAGCAGCTCCCACAGGGCGCAAGAGACCCAGTACTTC.

This chain joins TRBV7-6 and TRBJ1-4, with D maybe TRBD1 (6 bases). Per germline, CDR1 SGHVS and CDR2 FNYEAQ. With 1 base removed from V and 8 bases from J, the gap between germline ends came to 17 bases. CDR3 length: 16 residues. CDR3 loop: CASSLVPSHREEKLFF. The CDR3 nucleotides are TGTGCCAGCAGCTTAGTTCCGTCGCACAGGGAAGAAAAACTGTTTTTT.

The chain links TRBV19 to TRBJ2-4, with D hard to call. Trimming shortened V by 10 bases and J by 0 bases, and 13 bases separated the two germline ends. Germline assignment: CDR1 LNHDA and CDR2 SQIVND (reference sequence). This CDR3 comprises 14 residues. Here the CDR3 DNA reads TGTGCCACCGAGCCCCTACTAGCCAAAAACATTCAGTACTTC. Translation gives CATEPLLAKNIQYF. Full variable domain (rest looked up from reference TRBV19 and TRBJ2-4): DGGITQSPKYLFRKEGQNVTLSCEQNLNHDAMYWYRQDPGQGLRLIYYSQIVNDFQKGDIAEGYSVSREKKESFPLTVTSAQKNPTAFYLCATEPLLAKNIQYFGAGTRLSVL.

This clone was detected only once. The chain recombines TRBV3-1 (or the pseudogene TRBV3-2) with TRBJ2-3; 10 bases line up with TRBD1. J lost 5 bases, V lost 4 bases, and 3 bases had no gene match. Germline CDR1 reads LGHDT; CDR2 reads YNNKEL (reference sequence). CDR3 length: 14 residues. The CDR3 is CASSPRDRGDTQYF. The CDR3 region has the DNA TGTGCCAGCAGCCCCCGGGACAGGGGAGATACGCAGTATTTT.

This chain links TRBV6-4 with TRBJ2-3; 7 nucleotides agree with TRBD2. From germline, CDR1 is MRHNA and CDR2 SNTAGT. J lost 5 bases, V lost 0 bases, and 5 bases had no gene match. This CDR3 is built from 15 residues. The CDR3 region is CASSDSAGEGDTQYF. For the CDR3, the DNA is TGTGCCAGCAGTGACTCTGCGGGGGAGGGAGATACGCAGTATTTT.

The rearrangement links TRBV12-3 or TRBV12-4 to TRBJ2-1, with D perhaps TRBD2 (5 bases). The CDR3 runs 12 residues. The ends were cut back, 5 bases at V and 9 bases at J, with 11 bases in the middle. CDR3 sequence (DNA): TGTGCCAGCAGTCGAGCGGCCATTGAGCAGTTCTTC. This gives the protein CASSRAAIEQFF.

The table lists this clone with a count of one. V is TRBV19 and J is TRBJ1-1; D possibly corresponds to TRBD1 (6 bases). Deletions cut 7 bases from V and 0 bases from J, with 9 bases between. The CDR3 loop spans 13 amino acids. Germline V CDR1 and CDR2: LNHDA, SQIVND (reference sequence). In nucleotides, the CDR3 is TGTGCCAGTATTGGGACAATGAACACTGAAGCTTTCTTT. This codes for CASIGTMNTEAFF.

This clone was found many times. The chain has TRBV3-1 (or the pseudogene TRBV3-2) and TRBJ2-3; D is perhaps TRBD1 (5 bases). Germline V lookup: CDR1 LGHDT, CDR2 YNNKEL (reference sequence). Trimming removed 0 bases at V and 3 bases at J, with 10 bases between. This CDR3 contains 15 residues. DNA for the CDR3: TGTGCCAGCAGCCAAGATCAACAGGTAACAGATACGCAGTATTTT. It specifies CASSQDQQVTDTQYF.